This T cell receptor beta chain was sequenced in a study of PD-1 blockade in mismatch repair-deficient tumors. The CDR3 runs 14 residues. V shed 8 bases and J shed 0 bases, with 10 bases lying between them. Germline V gene lookup returns CDR1 SNHLY and CDR2 FYNNEI. Here immunoSEQ multiplex PCR was the method, and the copy in TCRdb shows in-frame clones only, minus some. The sample holds about 19,000 clones; around 80% are singletons and the top ten take approximately 1.5%. TCRs were sequenced from a few patients responding to pembrolizumab. V gene TRBV2 combines with J gene TRBJ1-4; D perhaps matches TRBD1 (6 bases). This TCR came from an adult with mismatch repair-deficient cancer. The sample here was PBMCs, taken 52 weeks after starting pembrolizumab. Written as DNA, the CDR3 is TGTGCCAGCGGACAGTCTGCAACTAATGAAAAACTGTTTTTT. Residues: CASGQSATNEKLFF.